This is a list of T cell receptor beta chains from one sample in a study of vaccination and CD4 T cells after COVID-19. These TCRs are of unknown antigen specificity. TCRdb redid the calling of the PCR reads with MiXCR, one entry per CDR3 protein. The data contain 13,000 or so distinct CDR3 sequences, over 50% of them seen just once; the ten biggest clones take up 15% to 20%. The sequencing used cultured CD4+ T cells from blood, collected after SARS-CoV-2 vaccination. The receptors were sampled from a human donor with COVID-19. Both conserved end residues are part of each CDR3. D genes are given only for firm matches. Only part of the rows carry a size: once, few, many, or a class if the clone is expanded.

j_gene: TRBJ1-2; abundance: NA; d_gene: NA; v_gene: TRBV28; CDR3nt: TGTGCCAGCAGTTTAGGATCGGCGGGGCGCGGCTACACCTTC; CDR3aa: CASSLGSAGRGYTF
j_gene: TRBJ2-1; abundance: NA; d_gene: TRBD2; v_gene: TRBV7-2; CDR3nt: TGTGCCAGCAGCTCGGGGGGTTCCAATGAGCAGTTCTTC; CDR3aa: CASSSGGSNEQFF
j_gene: TRBJ2-7; abundance: NA; d_gene: TRBD1; v_gene: TRBV20-1; CDR3nt: TGCAGCGGGACAGTAAACCAGCGCTACGAGCAGTACTTC; CDR3aa: CSGTVNQRYEQYF
j_gene: TRBJ2-5; abundance: NA; d_gene: TRBD2; v_gene: TRBV7-2; CDR3nt: TGTGCCAGCAGCTTAAAGTCGACTAGCGGGGGGGCCCGGAGGGAGACCCAGTACTTC; CDR3aa: CASSLKSTSGGARRETQYF
j_gene: TRBJ2-5; abundance: few; d_gene: NA; v_gene: TRBV7-8; CDR3nt: TGTGCCAGCAGCTTTGGCTTGGAGACCCAGTACTTC; CDR3aa: CASSFGLETQYF
j_gene: TRBJ1-5; abundance: few; d_gene: NA; v_gene: TRBV20-1; CDR3nt: TGCAGTGTTAACAGGGATTCTTATCAGCCCCAGCATTTT; CDR3aa: CSVNRDSYQPQHF
j_gene: TRBJ1-5; abundance: few; d_gene: NA; v_gene: TRBV27; CDR3nt: TGTGCCAGCGGGCCTCAGCCCCAGCATTTT; CDR3aa: CASGPQPQHF
j_gene: TRBJ2-2; abundance: NA; d_gene: TRBD1; v_gene: TRBV28; CDR3nt: TGTGCCAGCAGTTTGGACAGGGGGACCGGGGGCACCGGGGAGCTGTTTTTT; CDR3aa: CASSLDRGTGGTGELFF
j_gene: TRBJ2-1; abundance: once; d_gene: NA; v_gene: TRBV6-1; CDR3nt: TGTGCCAGCCAAAAGAGCTCCTACAATGAGCAGTTCTTC; CDR3aa: CASQKSSYNEQFF
j_gene: TRBJ1-2; abundance: NA; d_gene: NA; v_gene: TRBV20-1; CDR3nt: TGCAGTGCTACACAGGCAACTGGTGGCTACACCTTC; CDR3aa: CSATQATGGYTF
j_gene: TRBJ2-3; abundance: NA; d_gene: TRBD2; v_gene: TRBV20-1; CDR3nt: TGCAGTGCCACGACTAGCGGAAGCACAGATACGCAGTATTTT; CDR3aa: CSATTSGSTDTQYF